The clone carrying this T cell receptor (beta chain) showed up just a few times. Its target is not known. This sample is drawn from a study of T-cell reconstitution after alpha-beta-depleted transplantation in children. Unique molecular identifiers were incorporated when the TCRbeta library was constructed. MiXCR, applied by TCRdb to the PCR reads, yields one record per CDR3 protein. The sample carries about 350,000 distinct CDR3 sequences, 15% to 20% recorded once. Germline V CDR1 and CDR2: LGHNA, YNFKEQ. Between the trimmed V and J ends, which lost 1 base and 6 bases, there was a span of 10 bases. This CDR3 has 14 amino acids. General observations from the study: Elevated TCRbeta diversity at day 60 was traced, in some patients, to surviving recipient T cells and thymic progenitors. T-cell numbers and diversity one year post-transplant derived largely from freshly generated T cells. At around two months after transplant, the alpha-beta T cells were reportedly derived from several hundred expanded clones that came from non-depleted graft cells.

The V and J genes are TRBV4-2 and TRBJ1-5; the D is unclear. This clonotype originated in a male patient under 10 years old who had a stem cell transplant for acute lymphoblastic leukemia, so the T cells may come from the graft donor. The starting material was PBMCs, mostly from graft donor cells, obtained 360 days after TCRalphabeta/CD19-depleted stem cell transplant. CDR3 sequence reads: CASSQVGSPQPQHF. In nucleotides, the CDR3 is TGTGCCAGCAGCCAAGTTGGGTCCCCTCAGCCCCAGCATTTT.